Reported below is one T cell receptor beta chain. Each recovered donor of Cohort 3 presented with two negative PCRs, clearance, or symptom resolution. The data derive from a study of blood T cell repertoires in COVID-19. The protocol was immunoSEQ multiplex PCR, while the TCRdb copy is restricted to in-frame clones and leaves out a portion. The sample has over 350,000 clones; around 87% are singletons. Germline values: CDR1 SGHTS, CDR2 YDEGEE. CDR3 length: 17 amino acids. With 4 bases clipped from V and 1 base from J, the junction kept 5 bases outside the gene matches. The gene calls are TRBV5-8 and TRBJ1-4; 12 positions match TRBD1. The sample consisted of PBMCs or T cells enriched from blood (not recorded which). This clonotype was obtained from a woman aged 45 to 65 who had recovered from COVID-19. In nucleotides, the CDR3 is TGTGCCAGCAGCACGGGACAGGGGGCTCGAACTAATGAAAAACTGTTTTTT. This gives the protein CASSTGQGARTNEKLFF. The full variable domain, its missing parts supplied by reference TRBV5-8 and TRBJ1-4, is EAGVTQSPTHLIKTRGQQATLRCSPISGHTSVYWYQQALGLGLQFLLWYDEGEERNRGNFPPRFSGRQFPNYSSELNVNALELEDSALYLCASSTGQGARTNEKLFFGSGTQLSVL.